The 6 T cell receptor beta chains reported below all come from one sample, sequenced in a study of T cells after yellow fever vaccination. TCRdb fed the 5' RACE reads into MiXCR, producing one record per CDR3 protein. This repertoire shows 300,000 to 450,000 distinct CDR3 sequences, around 8.1% found once; its top ten account for approximately 18%. The sample was PBMCs, taken roughly 45 days after the first yellow fever vaccination. These receptors all stem from a young man who received the YFV17D yellow fever vaccine.

This chain uses TRBV19 with TRBJ2-3; D might be TRBD2 (7 bases). V gave up 3 bases and J gave up 6 bases, with 19 bases separating them. Germline values: CDR1 LNHDA, CDR2 SQIVND (reference sequence). The CDR3 runs 16 residues. CDR3 coding DNA: TGTGCCAGTAGTATGGGGGGGCTGATGAGAGGGGATACGCAGTATTTT. Protein: CASSMGGLMRGDTQYF.

This clonotype was seen at least ten times. The V call is TRBV4-1, the J call TRBJ1-1; no firm D call. Germline assignment: CDR1 MGHRA and CDR2 YSYEKL. V lost 2 bases and J lost 1, with 14 bases in between. This CDR3 is built from 16 residues. CDR3 DNA: TGCGCCAGCAGCCAACCCAGGAACCCCGAGAACACTGAAGCTTTCTTT. It translates to CASSQPRNPENTEAFF.

This clonotype turned up a few times. The chain carries TRBV29-1 and TRBJ2-3; TRBD2 agrees at 9 bases. Germline V gene data show CDR1 as SQVTM and CDR2 as ANQGSEA. There are 16 residues in the CDR3. J gave up 0 bases and V 3 bases, and 7 bases lay outside the gene matches. This CDR3 reads CSVDRLAGQSTDTQYF. The CDR3 DNA is TGCAGCGTTGATCGGCTAGCGGGGCAGAGCACAGATACGCAGTATTTT.

The rearrangement uses TRBV5-4 and TRBJ2-3; 7 bases fit TRBD2. This CDR3 is 17 amino acids long. CDR1 SGHNT and CDR2 YYREEE come from the germline V gene (reference sequence). Trimming cost V 2 bases and J 0 bases; bases outside gene matches: 9. CDR3 region: CASSFPAGVGSTDTQYF. In DNA form, the CDR3 reads TGTGCCAGCAGCTTTCCGGCGGGGGTGGGGAGCACAGATACGCAGTATTTT. The full variable domain, rest sourced from reference TRBV5-4 and TRBJ2-3, is ETGVTQSPTHLIKTRGQQVTLRCSSQSGHNTVSWYQQALGQGPQFIFQYYREEENGRGNFPPRFSGLQFPNYSSELNVNALELDDSALYLCASSFPAGVGSTDTQYFGPGTRLTVL.

This clonotype was seen a few times. The chain couples TRBV18 to TRBJ2-7; the D gene is possibly TRBD1 (5 bases). From germline, CDR1 is KGHSH and CDR2 LQKENI. V shed 5 bases and J shed 2 bases, with 10 bases lying between them. The CDR3 sequence is 13 residues long. CDR3 loop: CASSSTVPYEQYF. CDR3 nucleotides: TGTGCCAGCTCATCGACAGTCCCCTACGAGCAGTACTTC.

This clonotype was recorded a few times. The chain employs TRBV19 and TRBJ1-5; D might be TRBD1 (5 bases). Germline CDR1 reads LNHDA; CDR2 reads SQIVND (reference sequence). The CDR3 spans 15 residues. Trimming took 3 bases from V and 0 from J, leaving 9 bases between them. The CDR3 is CASSMTDHSNQPQHF. CDR3 bases: TGTGCCAGTAGTATGACAGACCATAGCAATCAGCCCCAGCATTTT.